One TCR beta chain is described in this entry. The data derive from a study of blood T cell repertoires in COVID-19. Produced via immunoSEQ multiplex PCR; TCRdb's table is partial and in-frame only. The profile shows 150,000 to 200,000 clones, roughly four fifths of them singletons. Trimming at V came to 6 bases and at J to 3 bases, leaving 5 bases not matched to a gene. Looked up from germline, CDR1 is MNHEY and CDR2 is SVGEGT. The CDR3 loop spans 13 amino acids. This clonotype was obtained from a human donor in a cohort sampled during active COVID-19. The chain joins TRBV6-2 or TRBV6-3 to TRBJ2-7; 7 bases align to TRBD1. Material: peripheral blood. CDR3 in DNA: TGTGCCAGCAGCCTGACAGGGCTCTACGAGCAGTACTTC. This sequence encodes CASSLTGLYEQYF.